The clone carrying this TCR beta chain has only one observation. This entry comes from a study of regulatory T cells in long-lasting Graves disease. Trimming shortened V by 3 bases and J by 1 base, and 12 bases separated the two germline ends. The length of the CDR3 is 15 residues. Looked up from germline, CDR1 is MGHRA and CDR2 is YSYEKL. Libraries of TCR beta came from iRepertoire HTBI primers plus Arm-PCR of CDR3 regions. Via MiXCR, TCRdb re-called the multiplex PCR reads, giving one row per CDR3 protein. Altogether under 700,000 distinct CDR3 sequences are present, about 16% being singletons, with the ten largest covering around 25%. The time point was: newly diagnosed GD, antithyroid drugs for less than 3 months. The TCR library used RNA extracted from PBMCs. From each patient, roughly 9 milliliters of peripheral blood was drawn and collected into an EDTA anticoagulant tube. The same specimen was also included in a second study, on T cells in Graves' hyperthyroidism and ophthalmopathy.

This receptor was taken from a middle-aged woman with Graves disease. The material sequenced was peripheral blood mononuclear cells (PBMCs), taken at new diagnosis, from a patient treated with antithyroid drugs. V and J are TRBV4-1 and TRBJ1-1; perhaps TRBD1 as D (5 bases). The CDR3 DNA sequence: TGCGCCAGCAGCCACCCTGGGACGGCGAACACTGAAGCTTTCTTT. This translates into CASSHPGTANTEAFF.